This TCR beta chain was found in a study of neoadjuvant anti-PD-1 for oral cavity cancer. The CDR3 consists of 13 residues. Trimming left V 3 bases short and J 4 bases short, with 7 bases between. Germline V gene data show CDR1 as MDHEN and CDR2 as SYDVKM. No culture or expansion preceded analysis of these blood cells. Data came from immunoSEQ multiplex PCR; TCRdb stores just in-frame clones and leaves some out. The repertoire includes 60,000 to 80,000 clones, more than 65% of them detected once, and 2.5% to 3% sits in the top ten. Sequences were derived from PBMCs, sampled before nivolumab (anti-PD-1) treatment. This chain joins TRBV28 and TRBJ2-1; D unresolved. This clonotype was obtained from a person between 35 and 79 years old with oral cavity squamous cell carcinoma. The CDR3 region has the DNA TGTGCCAGCAGTTTTTTTGAGTACAATGAGCAGTTCTTC. It translates to CASSFFEYNEQFF.